The rows below give T cell receptor beta chains drawn from one sample of a study of cytomegalovirus exposure and HLA in healthy donors. Clones were sequenced by immunoSEQ multiplex PCR, and TCRdb holds only the in-frame ones, with some missing. The sample carries around 120,000 clones, 70% to 80% recorded once. The sample consisted of PBMCs. The receptors stem from a woman aged 35 to 49 in good health and CMV-seropositive. CDR3s include the opening cysteine and the closing phenylalanine or tryptophan. A D gene is named only where the DNA matches it firmly. The size of a clone is reported for some rows only, either as once, few or many, or as a class for expanded clones.

D gene,J gene,clone size,V gene,CDR3 protein,CDR3 DNA
.,TRBJ2-3,few,TRBV28,CASSSPRGGSTDTQYF,TGTGCCAGCAGTTCACCTCGCGGCGGTAGCACAGATACGCAGTATTTT
.,TRBJ1-3,.,TRBV13,CASSRYSGNTIYF,TGTGCCAGCAGCCGCTACTCTGGAAACACCATATATTTT
.,TRBJ1-1,few,TRBV11-2,CASSLYGGMDTEAFF,TGTGCCAGCAGCTTATACGGGGGGATGGACACTGAAGCTTTCTTT
TRBD1,TRBJ2-7,.,TRBV11-1,CASSPRLRTGSSYEQYF,TGTGCCAGCAGCCCTAGGCTGAGGACAGGGAGCTCCTACGAGCAGTACTTC
TRBD1,TRBJ2-1,once,TRBV5-4,CASSLRQGGNEQFF,TGTGCCAGCAGCTTAAGACAGGGGGGCAATGAGCAGTTCTTC
.,TRBJ1-5,.,TRBV10-3,CAISANNQPQHF,TGTGCCATCAGTGCCAACAATCAGCCCCAGCATTTT
TRBD1,TRBJ1-2,.,TRBV5-4,CASSLGQAANYGYTF,TGTGCCAGCAGCCTTGGACAGGCAGCTAACTATGGCTACACCTTC
.,TRBJ2-2,.,TRBV19,CASTPQAANTGELFF,TGTGCCAGTACCCCCCAGGCAGCCAACACCGGGGAGCTGTTTTTT
TRBD1,TRBJ1-2,.,TRBV6-5,CASSYSGGQPNYGYTF,TGTGCCAGCAGTTACTCTGGGGGACAGCCTAACTATGGCTACACCTTC
.,TRBJ1-2,once,TRBV14,CASSPIGTPVRSGYTF,TGTGCCAGCAGCCCCATTGGGACACCCGTCAGATCGGGCTACACCTTC
.,TRBJ1-2,once,TRBV30,CAWSVTFGYTF,TGTGCCTGGAGTGTTACATTCGGCTACACCTTC
TRBD2,TRBJ2-5,.,TRBV15,CATSRDWGGAETQYF,TGTGCCACCAGCAGAGATTGGGGAGGGGCAGAGACCCAGTACTTC
.,TRBJ2-3,.,TRBV10-3,CAISGTGGGTDTQYF,TGTGCCATCAGTGGGACGGGCGGGGGCACAGATACGCAGTATTTT
.,TRBJ1-4,.,TRBV30,CAFRDTSTNEKLFF,TGTGCCTTTCGGGACACCTCAACTAATGAAAAACTGTTTTTT
.,TRBJ2-5,.,TRBV5-1,CASNERERETQYF,TGCGCCAGCAATGAACGGGAGAGGGAGACCCAGTACTTC
.,TRBJ2-2,.,TRBV2,CASSEMPPDTGELFF,TGTGCCAGCAGTGAGATGCCCCCGGACACCGGGGAGCTGTTTTTT
TRBD2,TRBJ2-7,.,TRBV4-3,CASSQGTSGLYEQYF,TGCGCCAGCAGCCAGGGGACTAGCGGGCTCTACGAGCAGTACTTC
.,TRBJ1-3,once,TRBV13,CASSRAVGNTIYF,TGTGCCAGCAGCCGAGCCGTGGGAAACACCATATATTTT
TRBD2,TRBJ2-1,.,TRBV19,CASSRTSGVPQQFF,TGTGCCAGTAGTAGGACTAGCGGAGTACCCCAGCAGTTCTTC
.,TRBJ2-3,.,TRBV7-7,CASSLSAGPTDTQYF,TGTGCTAGCAGCTTATCGGCGGGGCCGACAGATACGCAGTATTTT
.,TRBJ2-3,.,TRBV6-6,CASSLLVGAGRSAQYF,TGTGCCAGCAGCCTTCTCGTGGGGGCGGGCCGTTCGGCGCAGTATTTT
TRBD1,TRBJ2-3,.,TRBV9,CASSVARDRGSDTQYF,TGTGCCAGCAGCGTAGCTAGGGACAGGGGGTCAGATACGCAGTATTTT
TRBD1,TRBJ1-6,.,TRBV5-1,CASSEGSGQGESPLHF,TGCGCCAGCAGCGAAGGTTCCGGACAGGGAGAGTCACCCCTCCACTTT
.,TRBJ2-3,.,TRBV5-4,CASSPAGDTQYF,TGTGCCAGCAGCCCCGCCGGGGATACGCAGTATTTT
.,TRBJ1-5,few,TRBV19,CASRSRERSNQPQHF,TGTGCCAGTAGATCCAGGGAAAGGAGCAATCAGCCCCAGCATTTT
.,TRBJ2-3,.,TRBV29-1,CSVEKGQGGDTQYF,TGCAGCGTTGAAAAGGGTCAGGGAGGAGATACGCAGTATTTT
.,TRBJ2-7,.,TRBV6-1,CASSEGRTTENSYEQYF,TGTGCCAGCAGTGAGGGGCGTACGACGGAAAACTCCTACGAGCAGTACTTC
.,TRBJ1-1,.,TRBV29-1,CSARDNRRTEAFF,TGCAGCGCCCGGGACAATCGTCGTACTGAAGCTTTCTTT
TRBD1,TRBJ2-2,.,TRBV7-8,CASSPRDRVTGELFF,TGTGCCAGCAGCCCACGGGACAGGGTCACCGGGGAGCTGTTTTTT
TRBD2,TRBJ2-3,.,TRBV7-3,CASSHSGGTLDTQYF,TGTGCCAGCAGCCATAGCGGGGGGACCTTAGATACGCAGTATTTT
TRBD2,TRBJ2-1,.,TRBV6-4,CASSRGGDSYNEQFF,TGTGCCAGCAGCCGGGGAGGGGACTCCTACAATGAGCAGTTCTTC
.,TRBJ2-1,.,TRBV10-3,CAIRGRDEQFF,TGTGCCATCCGTGGTCGGGATGAGCAGTTCTTC